This entry features one TCR beta chain sequence. The data were obtained in a study of Ad26.COV2.S vaccination and SARS-CoV-2 variants. Treatment here: roughly 19 received Ad26.COV2.S at low or high dose, single or two shots; roughly five received placebo; per-sample allocation not given. Sampling took place 63 days after the first vaccine or placebo injection. Sequencing used immunoSEQ multiplex PCR; TCRdb keeps in-frame clones, though not all of them. The table records 250,000 or so clones, 87% of them present only once. The CDR3 contains 13 residues. V was cut by 5 bases and J by 5 bases, with 12 bases left in between. Germline V gene data show CDR1 as MNHEY and CDR2 as SMNVEV (reference sequence).

Source: peripheral blood, taken in a trial of Ad26.COV2.S vaccine versus placebo. The chain is built from TRBV27 and TRBJ1-2; D is perhaps TRBD1 (6 bases). This receptor was taken from a person aged 18 to 65 who received the Ad26.COV2.S COVID-19 vaccine or a placebo. The CDR3 nucleotides are TGTGCCAGCAGTCCTACCGGACAGTATGGCTACACCTTC. Encoded protein: CASSPTGQYGYTF.